This T cell receptor beta chain comes out of a study of identical twins. Points from the study as a whole: Cross-sectional statistical analysis, not tracking of the same donors, underpinned the conclusions. Beta out-of-frame twin sharing showed a weaker excess.

TCRdb analysed the 5' RACE reads with MiXCR anew, one entry per CDR3 protein. Of about 470,000 distinct CDR3 sequences detected, approximately 25% appear once; the ten largest clones hold approximately 2.9%. Remarks on this clonotype: Antigen: not known.

The same sample was also used in a study of T cells expressing NK-cell markers. This second report adds: Eight donors were sequenced, of whom seven were HCMV-seropositive, while the remaining one was HCMV-seronegative.

The origin of this receptor is a woman under 30 in good health. Sequenced sample: CD4+ T cells sorted from blood.

CDR3 sequence (DNA): TGCAGTGCTAGAGATGATCAGGAGGGGACAGATACGCAGTATTTT. It encodes CSARDDQEGTDTQYF. The chain has TRBV20-1 and TRBJ2-3; TRBD2 is a possible D gene (6 bases). V lost 0 bases and J 3 bases, leaving 13 bases between the germline ends. CDR1 is DFQATT, CDR2 SNEGSKA, per germline (reference sequence). The CDR3 spans 15 residues.